The rows below give T cell receptor beta chains drawn from one sample of a study of tumor and adjacent non-tumor tissue in lung cancer. TCRdb reprocessed the multiplex PCR reads via MiXCR and lists one record per CDR3 protein. The data hold 40,000 to 50,000 distinct CDR3 sequences, with less than 70% observed a single time. What was sequenced was distant non-tumor lung tissue. Receptors were obtained from a woman aged 65 to 85 with non-small cell lung cancer. The CDR3 runs from the conserved cysteine through the conserved F or W. A D gene is named only where the DNA matches it firmly. The listing skips clone size in some rows; elsewhere it reads once, few, many or a size class.

j_call | clone_size | d_call | v_call | cdr3_nt | cdr3_aa
TRBJ2-3 | many | NA | TRBV5-4 | TGTGCCAGCAGCTTGGGGATGGGATCATCAGATACGCAGTATTTT | CASSLGMGSSDTQYF
TRBJ1-2 | NA | NA | TRBV4-1 | TGCGCCAGCAGCCCAAGGGCGTCGGGCACCCCTAACTATGGCTACACCTTC | CASSPRASGTPNYGYTF
TRBJ2-1 | NA | TRBD2 | TRBV11-1 | TGTGTCAGCAGGTTAGCCCTAGCGGGCCTGTACAACGAGCAGTTCTTC | CVSRLALAGLYNEQFF
TRBJ2-1 | medium-sized | NA | TRBV6-1 | TGTGCCAGCAGTGTTGACGGCAACAATGAGCAGTTCTTC | CASSVDGNNEQFF
TRBJ2-7 | NA | TRBD2 | TRBV12-3/TRBV12-4 | TGCGCCAGAGGGAGCGGGGGTGACTACGAGCAGTACTTC | CARGSGGDYEQYF
TRBJ2-7 | NA | NA | TRBV11-2 | TGTGCCAGCAGGGCCCCAGCGGGCTACGAGCAGTACTTC | CASRAPAGYEQYF
TRBJ2-5 | many | NA | TRBV12-5 | TGTGCTAGTGGTCCCGCACGGAACCAATACCAAGAGACCCAGTACTTC | CASGPARNQYQETQYF
TRBJ2-5 | NA | NA | TRBV7-8 | TGTGCTAGCAGCTTAGGTTGGGGGCTGCGGGAAGAGACCCAGTACTTC | CASSLGWGLREETQYF
TRBJ2-3 | many | NA | TRBV5-1 | TGCGCCAGCAGCCGTAGTTCTGGCGCAGACACAGATACGCAGTATTTT | CASSRSSGADTDTQYF
TRBJ2-1 | many | TRBD1 | TRBV5-1 | TGCGCCAGCAGAGCGGGACAGGGGGTCAATGAGCAGTTCTTC | CASRAGQGVNEQFF
TRBJ2-3 | NA | NA | TRBV29-1 | TGCAGCGTTGAAGTCACAGGCACAGATACGCAGTACTTT | CSVEVTGTDTQYF
TRBJ1-1 | many | TRBD1 | TRBV28 | TGTGCCAGCAGTTTATCGGAAGGGGGCGGGGGAGAAGCTTTCTTT | CASSLSEGGGGEAFF
TRBJ1-1 | many | TRBD1 | TRBV20-1 | TGCAGTGCTAGAGATAGACAGGGGGCGTTTATGAACACTGAAGCTTTCTTT | CSARDRQGAFMNTEAFF
TRBJ2-1 | few | TRBD1 | TRBV7-9 | TGTGCCAGCAGCCCCCGAAGGGACAGGGTAATATTCAATGAGCAGTTCTTC | CASSPRRDRVIFNEQFF
TRBJ2-1 | once | NA | TRBV29-1 | TGCAATGTTACCCCTAGTAGGCACAATGAGCAGTTCTTC | CNVTPSRHNEQFF
TRBJ2-2 | many | NA | TRBV6-1 | TGTGCCAGCAGAGCAGCGGAAGTCACCGGGGAGCTGTTTTTT | CASRAAEVTGELFF
TRBJ2-7 | NA | NA | TRBV11-2 | TGTGTCAGCAACTTGGGCGACAGCTACGAGCAGTACTTC | CVSNLGDSYEQYF
TRBJ1-1 | once | NA | TRBV5-6 | TGTCCCAGCAGCTTATACATGAACACTGAAGCTTCCTTT | CPSSLYMNTEASF
TRBJ1-2 | NA | NA | TRBV6-6 | TGTGCCAACCACGGGCCTCTTTGGGATGACTACACTTTC | CANHGPLWDDYTF
TRBJ1-1 | NA | NA | TRBV6-1 | TGTGCCAGCAGTGAATTCACTGAAGCCTTCTTT | CASSEFTEAFF
TRBJ2-7 | medium-sized | NA | TRBV10-3 | TGTGCCATCAGCCTCGGAGGGGACGAGCAGTACTTC | CAISLGGDEQYF
TRBJ2-7 | NA | NA | TRBV29-1 | TGCAGCCTTGGACGGCTAGGGGACGAGCAGTACTTC | CSLGRLGDEQYF
TRBJ2-7 | NA | NA | TRBV4-2 | TGTGCCAGCAGCCAAGAGGCCAGCTGCGAGCGGTACTTC | CASSQEASCERYF
TRBJ2-5 | NA | NA | TRBV28 | TGTGCCATCAGCCCCCTCGGCCTGGAAGAGACCCAGTACTTC | CAISPLGLEETQYF
TRBJ2-7 | NA | NA | TRBV28 | TGTGCCAGCAGTTTACTAGAGGGGCTCTGGGGATACGAGCAGTACTTC | CASSLLEGLWGYEQYF
TRBJ2-1 | many | TRBD1 | TRBV30 | TGTGCCTATACGACAGGGGGCTACAATGAGCAGTTCTTC | CAYTTGGYNEQFF
TRBJ1-6 | many | NA | TRBV28 | TGTGCCAGCAGTTTAAAGGGAGACGCCGGGGCGACTTCACCCCTCCACTTT | CASSLKGDAGATSPLHF
TRBJ1-5 | many | TRBD1 | TRBV30 | TGTGCCTGGAGTCGACAGGGAGGCAATCAGCCCCAGCATTTT | CAWSRQGGNQPQHF
TRBJ2-7 | NA | NA | TRBV20-1 | TGCAGTGCTACCGGAGCCCCGGACGAGCAGTACTTC | CSATGAPDEQYF
TRBJ2-3 | NA | NA | TRBV5-4 | TGTGCCAGCAGCTTGGGACGGGACACTAGCACAGATACGCAGTATTTC | CASSLGRDTSTDTQYF
TRBJ2-7 | few | TRBD1 | TRBV11-1 | TGTGTCAGCAGGAGGACAGGAGGCTACGAGCAGTACTTC | CVSRRTGGYEQYF
TRBJ2-7 | once | NA | TRBV20-1 | TGCAGTGGGACTAACGGGGGCTCCGACCAGTACTTC | CSGTNGGSDQYF
TRBJ2-7 | many | NA | TRBV5-6 | TGTGCCAGCAGCTTTCTAAAGGCTTTCGCCTACGAGCAGTACTTC | CASSFLKAFAYEQYF
TRBJ2-1 | many | NA | TRBV20-1 | TGCAGTGCTAGAGAGACGGGGAGGATTGAGCAGTTCTTC | CSARETGRIEQFF
TRBJ2-1 | NA | NA | TRBV7-9 | TGTGCCAGCAGCCCCCAGAGGCGGTTAGGGAATGAGCAGTTCTTC | CASSPQRRLGNEQFF
TRBJ1-2 | NA | TRBD1 | TRBV15 | TGTGCCACCAGCAGCCTCGCGGAGGGACAGGGTAGCTATGGCTACACCTTC | CATSSLAEGQGSYGYTF
TRBJ2-3 | NA | NA | TRBV6-1 | TGTGCCAGCAGTCGCGAGGGGGGCGTGGGCACAGATACGCAGTATTTT | CASSREGGVGTDTQYF
TRBJ2-2 | many | NA | TRBV14 | TGTGCCAGCAGCCTTTATGGGAACACCGGGGAGCTGTTTTTT | CASSLYGNTGELFF
TRBJ2-2 | NA | NA | TRBV10-1 | TGCGCCAACAGGGCTGGGGCAGGGGACACCGGGGAGCTGTTTTTT | CANRAGAGDTGELFF
TRBJ2-7 | medium-sized | NA | TRBV4-1 | TGCGCCAGCAGCCCAAGTGGGTACGAGCAGTACTTC | CASSPSGYEQYF
TRBJ2-7 | NA | TRBD1 | TRBV29-1 | TGCAGCGTGGCCAGGACAGGGGGCGGCGACCAGCACTTC | CSVARTGGGDQHF
TRBJ2-1 | once | NA | TRBV5-4 | TGTGCCAGCAGGTTGATGTCGTGGGGGTACAATGAGCAGTTCTTC | CASRLMSWGYNEQFF
TRBJ2-5 | many | NA | TRBV10-3 | TGTGCCATCACCAGGGATCCACAAGAGACCCAGTACTTC | CAITRDPQETQYF
TRBJ2-5 | NA | NA | TRBV6-1 | TGTGCCAGCACTGAAGGGTGGGACGAGACCCAGTACTTC | CASTEGWDETQYF
TRBJ2-4 | NA | NA | TRBV12-3/TRBV12-4 | TGTGCCGGCAGCTTAAGGCAGCAAAACATTCAGTACTTC | CAGSLRQQNIQYF
TRBJ2-7 | NA | NA | TRBV10-2 | TGCGCCAGCGGTGTGCCAGCGCTTAGTCGACAGCAGTACTTC | CASGVPALSRQQYF
TRBJ1-2 | NA | NA | TRBV29-1 | TGCAGCGTTGGATGGGCTGCCTATGGCTACATCTTC | CSVGWAAYGYIF
TRBJ2-1 | medium-sized | TRBD2 | TRBV28 | TGTGCCAGCAGTCGGAATGGACTAGCGGGAGGGCCTCTTAATGAGCAGTTCTTC | CASSRNGLAGGPLNEQFF
TRBJ2-3 | NA | NA | TRBV4-1 | TGCGCCTGCAGCCAGGAGAGGGATACACAGTATTTT | CACSQERDTQYF
TRBJ2-3 | NA | NA | TRBV12-3/TRBV12-4 | TGTGCCAGCAGTTTAGCGATCCACACAGATACGCAGTGTTTT | CASSLAIHTDTQCF